The rows below give T cell receptor beta chains drawn from one sample of a study of cytomegalovirus exposure and HLA in healthy donors. Libraries were prepared by immunoSEQ multiplex PCR; TCRdb keeps only in-frame clonotypes and omits some of them. Of roughly 160,000 clones listed, roughly 70% are singletons. The sample consisted of PBMCs. Source of these receptors: a woman aged 30 to 39 in good health and CMV-seronegative. Both conserved end residues are part of each CDR3. The D gene is left open where the match is weak. For some rows the clone size is stated as once, few or many, or as a class when expanded; others skip it.

j_gene | abundance | d_gene | v_gene | CDR3nt | CDR3aa
TRBJ1-5 | once | TRBD1 | TRBV5-6 | TGTGCCAGCAGCTCGGGACAGCCCCTCAAGGGAGGTCAGCCCCAGCATTTT | CASSSGQPLKGGQPQHF
TRBJ2-7 | few | - | TRBV2 | TGTGCCAGCAATCGTAGGGGACAACCCTACGAGCAGTACTTC | CASNRRGQPYEQYF
TRBJ2-1 | - | TRBD2 | TRBV7-3 | TGTGCCAGCAGCGCCGGCGGGGGGGGCCAGAATGAGCAGTTCTTC | CASSAGGGGQNEQFF
TRBJ1-4 | - | TRBD1 | TRBV18 | TGTGCCAGCTCACCCGCCGGGACAGGGGGCGGTCGGTTGTTTTTT | CASSPAGTGGGRLFF
TRBJ1-2 | - | - | TRBV19 | TGTGCCGGTAGTCCCAGGGGTTTCGGAGCTAACTATGGCTACACCTTC | CAGSPRGFGANYGYTF
TRBJ2-2 | - | TRBD1 | TRBV9 | TGTGCCAGCAGCCGACAGGGGGCGAGCGGGGAGCTGTTTTTT | CASSRQGASGELFF
TRBJ2-3 | - | - | TRBV19 | TGTGCCAGTTCCCGGGGACACCCAGGGGCAGATACGCAGTATTTT | CASSRGHPGADTQYF
TRBJ2-3 | once | - | TRBV4-3 | TGCGCCAGCAGCCAGACCGCCGCGGCTAGCGTGCAGTATTTT | CASSQTAAASVQYF
TRBJ2-1 | - | TRBD2 | TRBV7-9 | TGTGCCAGCAGCCGTAGCGGGGGGGCATACAATGAGCAGTTCTTC | CASSRSGGAYNEQFF
TRBJ1-5 | - | - | TRBV7-2 | TGTGCCAGCAGCCCTCGCAGTAATAGCAATCAGCCCCAGCATTTT | CASSPRSNSNQPQHF
TRBJ1-1 | few | - | TRBV28 | TGTGCCAGCCGCCGGGTGGATCAAGCTTTCTTT | CASRRVDQAFF
TRBJ1-4 | - | TRBD1 | TRBV6-5 | TGTGCCAGCAGTTCCCAGACAGGGGATGGCGAAAAACTGTTTTTT | CASSSQTGDGEKLFF
TRBJ1-5 | - | - | TRBV7-2 | TGTGCCAGCAGCTCCGAAACAGGGCGAAATCAGCCCCAGCATTTT | CASSSETGRNQPQHF
TRBJ2-7 | few | - | TRBV29-1 | TGCAGCGTTGTAGTCGGAGGGAGCTCCTACGAGCAGTACTTC | CSVVVGGSSYEQYF
TRBJ2-2 | - | - | TRBV7-2 | TGTGCCAGCAGCGATCCCGGGACATATAACACCGGGGAGCTGTTTTTT | CASSDPGTYNTGELFF
TRBJ1-3 | - | - | TRBV30 | TGTGCCTGGAATGGCCAGAACCAACGGGCCATATATTTT | CAWNGQNQRAIYF
TRBJ1-2 | few | - | TRBV9 | TGTGCCAGCAGCGATCAGGCTAACTATGGCTACACCTTC | CASSDQANYGYTF
TRBJ2-7 | few | TRBD2 | TRBV7-8 | TGTGCCAGCAGCTCAAAGCGGGATCCGACCTACGAGCAGTACTTC | CASSSKRDPTYEQYF
TRBJ2-6 | - | - | TRBV15 | TGTGCCACCAGCGGGCCATTCTCCTCTGGGGCCAACGTCCTGACTTTC | CATSGPFSSGANVLTF
TRBJ2-7 | few | TRBD2 | TRBV10-3 | TGTGCCATCAGCAGGACTAGTTATTCCGAGCAGTACTTC | CAISRTSYSEQYF
TRBJ2-2 | - | - | TRBV7-9 | TGTGCCAGCACGAACCCTCAAGGGGCCGGGGAGCTGTTTTTT | CASTNPQGAGELFF
TRBJ1-4 | - | - | TRBV2 | TGTGCCAGCAGAACAGGGTTGGTTGAAAAACTGTTTTTT | CASRTGLVEKLFF
TRBJ2-7 | - | - | TRBV4-3 | TGCGCCAGCAGCCAAGAGGCTAGCTCCTACGAGCAGTACTTC | CASSQEASSYEQYF
TRBJ2-7 | - | TRBD1 | TRBV7-8 | TGTGCCAGCAGCTTCTCGGACAGGGGGCCCAAGCCCTACGAGCAGTACTTC | CASSFSDRGPKPYEQYF
TRBJ2-7 | - | TRBD2 | TRBV6-6 | TGTGCCAGCAGCCCGGGGGGTGGGGGAGGGGTCCACGAGCAGTACTTC | CASSPGGGGGVHEQYF
TRBJ2-3 | - | TRBD1 | TRBV28 | TGTGCCAGCACCGTGACAGGGTTGGCAGATACGCAGTATTTT | CASTVTGLADTQYF
TRBJ1-1 | - | TRBD1 | TRBV25-1 | TGTGCCAGCAGTGCGGGACAGTTCACTGAAGCTTTCTTT | CASSAGQFTEAFF
TRBJ2-7 | few | - | TRBV19 | TGTGCCAGTAACACAGGATTTGGCGAGCAGTACTTC | CASNTGFGEQYF
TRBJ2-7 | - | TRBD1 | TRBV29-1 | TGCAGCGTTGAGGCGGCAGGGGGCATAGGCCACGAGCAGTACTTC | CSVEAAGGIGHEQYF
TRBJ2-7 | - | TRBD1 | TRBV19 | TGTGCCAGCAGGCCGGGACAGGGGATGTACGAGCAGTACTTC | CASRPGQGMYEQYF
TRBJ2-1 | - | TRBD2 | TRBV6-5 | TGTGCCAGCAGGGGTGCGGGAGCCCACAATGAGCAGTTCTTC | CASRGAGAHNEQFF
TRBJ2-1 | few | - | TRBV4-3 | TGCGCCAGCAGCCAAGATCTAGCTTTATACAATGAGCAGTTCTTC | CASSQDLALYNEQFF
TRBJ1-4 | - | TRBD1 | TRBV25-1 | TGTGCCAGCAGGGAGGACAGGGGTGAAAAACTGTTTTTT | CASREDRGEKLFF
TRBJ1-1 | - | - | TRBV27 | TGTGCCAGCAGTTTTAACCGGGACACCCTTTCAGGAACTGAAGCTTTCTTT | CASSFNRDTLSGTEAFF
TRBJ2-1 | - | TRBD2 | TRBV12-5 | TGTGCTAGTGGACCGGCCAGCGGGGGGCTACTCTCCTACAATGAGCAGTTCTTC | CASGPASGGLLSYNEQFF
TRBJ1-6 | - | - | TRBV19 | TGTGCCAGCCGACCGGGGTCTCCCGGCTCCTATAATTCACCCCTCCACTTT | CASRPGSPGSYNSPLHF
TRBJ2-7 | - | - | TRBV7-7 | TGTGCCAGCAGCTTGGGGGCAGGGGAGTCCGAGCAGTACTTC | CASSLGAGESEQYF
TRBJ2-7 | - | TRBD1 | TRBV7-2 | TGTGCCAGCACCGGATCGGGACAGGGGCCCGAATTCTTTACCTACGAGCAGTACTTC | CASTGSGQGPEFFTYEQYF
TRBJ2-3 | few | TRBD2 | TRBV9 | TGTGCCAGCAGCGGGGGACTAGCGGGGGGGCAGGAGATAGATACGCAGTATTTT | CASSGGLAGGQEIDTQYF
TRBJ2-7 | - | TRBD2 | TRBV12-5 | TGTGCTAGTGGTTTGGTCATTGGGACTACTAACTACGAGCAGTACTTC | CASGLVIGTTNYEQYF
TRBJ1-6 | - | - | TRBV28 | TGTGCCAGCCAGGACAGCCCCAGTTCACCCCTCCACTTT | CASQDSPSSPLHF
TRBJ2-1 | - | - | TRBV4-2 | TGTGCCAGCAGCAAGAACAGAAACAATGAGCAGTTCTTC | CASSKNRNNEQFF
TRBJ1-5 | - | TRBD1 | TRBV19 | TGTGCCAGTAGTATTTGGACAGGGTATAGCAATCAGCCCCAGCATTTT | CASSIWTGYSNQPQHF
TRBJ2-7 | - | TRBD2 | TRBV5-6 | TGTGCCAGCAGCCTAAAGGGCGGGGGGACCTACGAGCAGTACTTC | CASSLKGGGTYEQYF